Shown below are 6 T cell receptor beta chains from a single sample sequenced in a study of T cells in Graves' hyperthyroidism and ophthalmopathy. Amplified regions were TCR beta CDR3 sequences from RNA transcripts. When the TCR CDR3 underwent first-round RT-PCR, the HTBI primer set was used. From the multiplex PCR reads, TCRdb called clonotypes with MiXCR, one entry per CDR3 protein. The sample records about 610,000 distinct CDR3 sequences, around 46% being singletons. Sequencing was performed on peripheral blood or thyroid tissue (not recorded which). These receptors all stem from a woman younger than 35 with Graves' hyperthyroidism.

Regarding this clonotype: At one end, the junction sequence differs from germline, possibly due to a read error. This chain uses TRBV2 with TRBJ2-7; TRBD2 matches 9 bases. This CDR3 region has 16 residues. Per germline, CDR1 SNHLY and CDR2 FYNNEI. As DNA, the CDR3 is TGTGCCGGCAGTTCAGAAAAGACTAGCGGCTCCTACGAGCAGTACTTC. Its translation is CAGSSEKTSGSYEQYF.

This clonotype came up many times. The chain couples TRBV27 to TRBJ1-2; 11 nucleotides align to TRBD1. Germline-derived CDR1 and CDR2 are MNHEY and SMNVEV (reference sequence). V lost 5 bases to trimming and J lost 8 bases; unmatched junction nucleotides: 4. This CDR3 region has 13 residues. The CDR3 region has the DNA TGTGCCAGCAGTCGAGGGACAGGGGGAGGCTACACCTTC. Translated, it gives CASSRGTGGGYTF.

This clonotype occurred many times. The rearrangement joins TRBV7-2 to TRBJ2-7; D ambiguous. Germline CDR1 reads SGHTA; CDR2 reads FQGNSA. This CDR3 has 14 amino acids. The V and J ends lost 1 base and 3 bases respectively, with 10 bases between them. The CDR3 bases are TGTGCCAGCAGCTTAGGTACCACATACTACGAGCAGTACTTC. It specifies CASSLGTTYYEQYF.

The chain uses TRBV20-1 and TRBJ1-2; TRBD1 agrees at 7 bases. Per germline, CDR1 DFQATT and CDR2 SNEGSKA (reference sequence). The CDR3 has 14 amino acids. Losses at the gene ends were 4 bases for V and 4 bases for J; bases not matched to a gene: 9. CDR3 loop: CSATRQGARYGYTF. CDR3 sequence (DNA): TGCAGTGCTACCCGACAGGGTGCGCGCTATGGCTACACCTTC.

The chain couples TRBV11-2 to TRBJ1-5; D perhaps matches TRBD1 (5 bases). The V gene's germline CDR1 is SGHAT and CDR2 FQNNGV. The CDR3 loop spans 14 amino acids. V was trimmed by 5 bases and J by 8 bases, leaving 16 bases between them. The CDR3 here is CASSHGGSGKPQHF. CDR3 DNA sequence: TGTGCCAGCAGCCATGGGGGGTCGGGAAAGCCCCAGCATTTT.

The chain recombines TRBV9 with TRBJ1-5; 7 bases align to TRBD1. V lost 3 bases and J lost 4; bases outside the gene matches: 7. Per germline, CDR1 SGDLS and CDR2 YYNGEE. This CDR3 is built from 15 residues. CDR3 loop: CASSGGQQSNQPQHF. The CDR3 coding sequence is TGTGCCAGCAGCGGGGGACAGCAAAGTAATCAGCCCCAGCATTTT.